Presented here are 25 T cell receptor beta chains from one specimen sequenced in a study of T cell responses to AZD1222 COVID-19 vaccine. The data were produced by immunoSEQ multiplex PCR, yet TCRdb's version contains in-frame clones alone and is incomplete. This sample yields under 75,000 clones, of which 85% are seen a single time; roughly 20% belongs to the top ten. The sample here was peripheral blood, taken on day 0 of AZD1222 vaccination. These receptors were collected from an adult in good health.

V and J are TRBV5-4 and TRBJ1-2, with no clear D. Germline CDR1 is SGHNT and CDR2 is YYREEE (reference sequence). This CDR3 is 14 amino acids long. With 4 bases removed from V and 7 bases from J, the gap between germline ends came to 17 bases. This CDR3 is CASSVPRGVSGYTF. For the CDR3, the DNA is TGTGCCAGCAGCGTTCCGCGGGGAGTAAGTGGCTACACCTTC.

The chain has TRBV19 and TRBJ1-2; no clear D. Trimming removed 2 bases at V and 8 bases at J, with 21 bases between. CDR3 size: 16 residues. Germline assignment: CDR1 LNHDA and CDR2 SQIVND (reference sequence). This chain's CDR3 is CASSISVTEGYFGYTF. For the CDR3, the DNA is TGTGCCAGTAGTATATCTGTAACAGAAGGGTACTTCGGCTACACCTTC.

This chain connects TRBV12-3 or TRBV12-4 to TRBJ2-7, with D maybe TRBD1 (6 bases). V lost 5 bases, J lost 5 bases, and 13 bases lay in between. This CDR3 comprises 13 residues. The CDR3 reads CASSPTGSDEQYF. Written as DNA, the CDR3 is TGTGCCAGCAGTCCGACAGGAAGTGACGAGCAGTACTTC.

The gene calls are TRBV6-5 and TRBJ1-1; TRBD1 matches at 8 bases. This CDR3 has 14 amino acids. V shed 6 bases and J 1 base; nucleotides not matched to a gene: 4. Germline V CDR1 and CDR2: MNHEY, SVGAGI. CDR3 sequence (DNA): TGTGCCAGCAGAAGACAGGGGTCGAACACTGAAGCTTTCTTT. It translates to CASRRQGSNTEAFF.

The J gene is TRBJ2-7, the V gene TRBV21-1; TRBD1, the D gene given by the table, was not confirmed from the DNA. TRBV21-1 is noted as a pseudogene. CDR3 size: 17 residues. DNA for the CDR3: TGTGCCAGCAGCAAAGCTATCAGGGGTCGCAAAACCTACGAGCAGTACTTC. Amino acid sequence: CASSKAIRGRKTYEQYF.

In this sample, this clone turned up a few times. The chain combines TRBV6-5 with TRBJ2-3; 9 nucleotides agree with TRBD1. The CDR3 has 15 amino acids. The germline V gene encodes CDR1 MNHEY and CDR2 SVGAGI. V shed 7 bases, J shed 4 bases, and the junction held 9 bases outside the gene matches. CDR3 sequence (DNA): TGTGCCAGCACCCAGGGGACAGGGCGGGCAGATACGCAGTATTTT. Translation: CASTQGTGRADTQYF.

This chain connects TRBV16 to TRBJ2-7; perhaps TRBD1 as D (5 bases). The germline V and J ends were trimmed by 3 bases and 3 bases, with 18 bases remaining between them. In germline, CDR1 is KGHSY, CDR2 FQNENV. This CDR3 is built from 16 residues. The CDR3: CASSQGPRFSDYEQYF. CDR3 sequence (DNA): TGTGCCAGCAGCCAGGGGCCGAGGTTCTCCGACTACGAGCAGTACTTC.

The sample holds many counts of this clone. The V and J genes are TRBV28 and TRBJ1-1; D is ambiguous. The CDR3 extends over 13 amino acids. Per the germline V gene, CDR1 is MDHEN and CDR2 is SYDVKM. Trimming took off 3 bases at V and 6 bases at J, with 11 bases between the two ends. Here the CDR3 DNA reads TGTGCCAGCAGTTTGGAGGGCGCGCCTGAAGCTTTCTTT. Its protein product is CASSLEGAPEAFF.

The chain joins TRBV27 to TRBJ1-2; TRBD1 is a possible D gene (5 bases). V lost 9 bases to trimming and J lost 3 bases, with 14 bases between them. Germline V lookup: CDR1 MNHEY, CDR2 SMNVEV (reference sequence). There are 13 residues in the CDR3. Here the CDR3 reads CASRQGAYYGYTF. CDR3 nucleotide sequence: TGTGCCAGTCGCCAGGGAGCTTACTATGGCTACACCTTC.

In DNA, the CDR3 is TGTGCCAGCAGCTCAGATTCCGGGGAGCTGTTTTTT. It codes for CASSSDSGELFF. V and J are TRBV5-5 and TRBJ2-2; D gene uncertain. There are 12 residues in the CDR3. CDR1 SGHKS and CDR2 YYEKEE come from the germline V gene (reference sequence). V lost 3 bases, J lost 6 bases, and 6 bases lay in between.

The V gene is TRBV12-3 or TRBV12-4, the J gene TRBJ2-1; 8 bases are a match to TRBD1. CDR3 length: 13 residues. V shed 6 bases and J 8 bases; nucleotides not matched to a gene: 6. This chain's CDR3 is CASSWDRTDEQFF. The DNA of the CDR3 is TGTGCCAGCAGCTGGGACAGGACGGATGAGCAGTTCTTC.

This clone was picked up one time. The chain recombines TRBV19 with TRBJ1-3; D unresolved. CDR1 and CDR2 (germline): LNHDA, SQIVND (reference sequence). This CDR3 has 14 amino acids. V lost 7 bases and J 4 bases, leaving 14 bases between the germline ends. The CDR3 DNA reads TGTGCCAGTACTCGAACAGCCGGGGGAAACACCATATATTTT. Translating it yields CASTRTAGGNTIYF.

The chain has TRBV5-1 and TRBJ2-2; D perhaps matches TRBD1 (6 bases). Trimming shortened V by 4 bases and J by 7 bases, and 17 bases separated the two germline ends. The CDR3 is 15 residues long. Germline assignment: CDR1 SGHRS and CDR2 YFSETQ. CDR3 in amino acids: CASSGARGTLGELFF. CDR3 DNA: TGCGCCAGCAGCGGGGCCAGGGGAACTCTCGGGGAGCTGTTTTTT.

This chain links TRBV30 with TRBJ1-2; the D is unclear. Germline assignment: CDR1 GTSNPN and CDR2 SVGIG (reference sequence). V lost 8 bases to trimming and J lost 4 bases, with 17 bases between them. This CDR3 has 13 residues. CDR3 loop: CARDSRGGYGYTF. Here the CDR3 DNA reads TGTGCCCGGGATTCCCGGGGAGGCTATGGCTACACCTTC.

The V gene is TRBV5-1, the J gene TRBJ2-2; the match to TRBD1 covers 10 bases. CDR1 is SGHRS, CDR2 YFSETQ, per germline. The CDR3 runs 18 residues. The V and J ends lost 3 bases and 3 bases, in that order; junction bases with no gene match: 11. The CDR3 protein is CASSYRSTGGVDTGELFF. CDR3 bases: TGCGCCAGCAGCTACCGCTCGACAGGGGGCGTAGACACCGGGGAGCTGTTTTTT. The full variable domain, in which reference TRBV5-1 and TRBJ2-2 provide the parts outside the CDR3, is KAGVTQTPRYLIKTRGQQVTLSCSPISGHRSVSWYQQTPGQGLQFLFEYFSETQRNKGNFPGRFSGRQFSNSRSEMNVSTLELGDSALYLCASSYRSTGGVDTGELFFGEGSRLTVL.

The chain has TRBV6-2 or TRBV6-3 and TRBJ2-1; maybe TRBD2 (5 bases). The CDR3 loop spans 11 amino acids. CDR1 is MNHEY and CDR2 is SVGEGT in the germline V gene. V shed 5 bases and J shed 13 bases, with 12 bases lying between them. The CDR3 sequence: CASSQLDSQFF. The CDR3 DNA sequence: TGTGCCAGCAGTCAACTAGATTCACAGTTCTTC.

Here the CDR3 reads CASSLGPNQETQYF. CDR3 coding DNA: TGTGCCAGCAGCTTGGGGCCGAACCAAGAGACCCAGTACTTC. The rearrangement joins TRBV5-6 to TRBJ2-5; no clear D. The CDR3 is 14 amino acids. V lost 0 bases, J lost 0 bases, and 6 bases lay in between. Germline V gives CDR1 SGHDT, CDR2 YYEEEE.

The rearrangement uses TRBV7-9 and TRBJ2-2, with no clear D. The CDR3 contains 13 residues. The germline gives CDR1 SEHNR, CDR2 FQNEAQ (reference sequence). Trimming took 5 bases from V and 4 from J, leaving 8 bases between them. The CDR3 nucleotides are TGTGCCAGCAGCCCTATCCTCACCGGGGAGCTGTTTTTT. Amino acid sequence: CASSPILTGELFF. Using reference TRBV7-9 and TRBJ2-2 for the parts outside the CDR3, the full variable domain is DTGVSQNPRHKITKRGQNVTFRCDPISEHNRLYWYRQTLGQGPEFLTYFQNEAQLEKSRLLSDRFSAERPKGSFSTLEIQRTEQGDSAMYLCASSPILTGELFFGEGSRLTVL.

This clone has just a few counts. The CDR3 DNA is TGTGCCAGTAGTATAGTGAGGCAGGACCTCTATAATTCACCCCTCCACTTT. Its translation: CASSIVRQDLYNSPLHF. The chain is built from TRBV19 and TRBJ1-6; no firm D call. V lost 1 base, J lost 3 bases, and 13 bases lay in between. The CDR3 length is 17 residues. The germline CDR1 and CDR2 sequences are LNHDA and SQIVND (reference sequence). Variable domain in full (rest from reference TRBV19 and TRBJ1-6): DGGITQSPKYLFRKEGQNVTLSCEQNLNHDAMYWYRQDPGQGLRLIYYSQIVNDFQKGDIAEGYSVSREKKESFPLTVTSAQKNPTAFYLCASSIVRQDLYNSPLHFGNGTRLTVT.

The chain employs TRBV27 and TRBJ1-1, with a possible D match to TRBD1 (6 bases). The CDR3 contains 16 residues. Per the germline V gene, CDR1 is MNHEY and CDR2 is SMNVEV (reference sequence). V gave up 4 bases and J gave up 3 bases, with 18 bases separating them. This chain's CDR3 is CASSSPGAGLDTEAFF. CDR3 nucleotides: TGTGCCAGCAGTTCCCCGGGGGCCGGTTTGGACACTGAAGCTTTCTTT.

This rearrangement joins TRBV6-5 to TRBJ1-1; possibly TRBD1 for D (6 bases). Germline V gene lookup returns CDR1 MNHEY and CDR2 SVGAGI. V gave up 8 bases and J gave up 5 bases, with 18 bases separating them. The CDR3 loop spans 14 amino acids. CDR3 residues: CASGVGGAWTEAFF. The CDR3, as DNA: TGTGCCAGCGGGGTGGGGGGGGCGTGGACTGAAGCTTTCTTT.

V usage is TRBV6-4 and J usage is TRBJ1-5; D uncertain. The germline CDR1 and CDR2 sequences are MRHNA and SNTAGT. The CDR3 length is 13 residues. Trimming shortened V by 5 bases and J by 7 bases, and 12 bases separated the two germline ends. Written as DNA, the CDR3 is TGTGCCAGCAGTTATGAGGTCGGGCAGCCCCAGCATTTT. Its protein is CASSYEVGQPQHF.

J is TRBJ1-3 and V is TRBV10-3; TRBD1 matches at 7 bases. The CDR3 spans 14 residues. Trimming cost V 8 bases and J 0 bases; bases outside gene matches: 4. Germline values: CDR1 ENHRY, CDR2 SYGVKD. CDR3 loop: CAIGDSTSGNTIYF. The CDR3 DNA sequence: TGTGCCATCGGGGACAGCACCTCTGGAAACACCATATATTTT.

V gene TRBV20-1 combines with J gene TRBJ2-2, with D unresolved. The CDR3 runs 13 residues. The germline V gene encodes CDR1 DFQATT and CDR2 SNEGSKA (reference sequence). V was shortened by 3 bases and J by 5 bases, with 10 bases between the two germline ends. CDR3: CSASSSVTGELFF. The CDR3 DNA follows: TGCAGTGCTAGTAGTTCAGTGACCGGGGAGCTGTTTTTT.

V and J are TRBV29-1 and TRBJ2-1, with D uncertain. The CDR3 spans 11 residues. CDR1 and CDR2 (germline): SQVTM, ANQGSEA. With 4 bases removed from V and 8 bases from J, the gap between germline ends came to 9 bases. The CDR3 here is CSVGVADEQFF. The CDR3 bases are TGCAGCGTTGGGGTCGCCGATGAGCAGTTCTTC.